A single sample is the source of the 25 T cell receptor beta chains below, sequenced in a study of T cell changes during pregnancy in multiple sclerosis. Produced via immunoSEQ multiplex PCR; TCRdb's table is partial and in-frame only. The sample lists around 20,000 clones, over 75% occurring once. The specimen was CD8+ T cells from peripheral blood mononuclear cells, collected after pregnancy. Receptors originate from a female donor in good health, enrolled as a control in a pregnancy study.

The chain uses TRBV19 and TRBJ1-4, with no clear D. Germline V CDR1 and CDR2: LNHDA, SQIVND (reference sequence). V was pared by 7 bases and J by 7 bases, with 19 bases between. The CDR3 loop spans 15 amino acids. CDR3 residues: CASTRRGVPFEKLFF. In nucleotides, the CDR3 is TGTGCCAGTACCCGGCGCGGGGTTCCTTTTGAAAAACTGTTTTTT.

The chain links TRBV19 to TRBJ2-7, with 10 nucleotides matching TRBD1. V shed 2 bases, J shed 0 bases, and the junction held 1 base outside the gene matches. Germline V gene sequence: CDR1 LNHDA, CDR2 SQIVND (reference sequence). The length of the CDR3 is 15 residues. The CDR3 here is CASSIWTGGSYEQYF. The DNA of the CDR3 is TGTGCCAGTAGTATATGGACAGGGGGCTCCTACGAGCAGTACTTC.

V is TRBV5-1 and J is TRBJ2-7; a weak D match, TRBD1 (6 bases). Germline CDR1 reads SGHRS; CDR2 reads YFSETQ. The CDR3 consists of 14 residues. The germline V and J ends were trimmed by 2 bases and 3 bases, with 12 bases remaining between them. The CDR3 DNA follows: TGCGCCAGCAGCTTAGACAGGAGTTACTACGAGCAGTACTTC. This sequence encodes CASSLDRSYYEQYF.

The chain joins TRBV2 to TRBJ1-2, with 9 bases that match TRBD1. Germline V CDR1 and CDR2: SNHLY, FYNNEI. CDR3 length: 15 residues. J lost 2 bases, V lost 1 base, and 2 bases had no gene match. CDR3 residues: CASSEGTGENYGYTF. The CDR3 DNA reads TGTGCCAGCAGTGAAGGGACAGGGGAAAACTATGGCTACACCTTC. The full variable domain, rest sourced from reference TRBV2 and TRBJ1-2, is EPEVTQTPSHQVTQMGQEVILRCVPISNHLYFYWYRQILGQKVEFLVSFYNNEISEKSEIFDDQFSVERPDGSNFTLKIRSTKLEDSAMYFCASSEGTGENYGYTFGSGTRLTVV.

This sequence joins TRBV27 and TRBJ1-1, with 9 bases that match TRBD1. After removal of 0 bases from V and 13 bases from J, the junction contained 3 bases not matched to a gene. This CDR3 comprises 12 residues. Germline CDR1 MNHEY, CDR2 SMNVEV (reference sequence). The CDR3 DNA is TGTGCCAGCAGTTTATCAGGGACAGGGTATTTCTTT. This encodes CASSLSGTGYFF.

V is TRBV9 and J is TRBJ2-2; D not resolved. The germline V and J ends were trimmed by 0 bases and 10 bases, with 10 bases remaining between them. CDR1 and CDR2 (germline): SGDLS, YYNGEE. This CDR3 is 13 amino acids long. Here the CDR3 DNA reads TGTGCCAGCAGCGTAGGATCTGGAGCGGAGCTGTTTTTT. This sequence encodes CASSVGSGAELFF.

The chain combines TRBV6-1 with TRBJ2-7, with 7 bases lining up with TRBD2. The CDR3 loop spans 15 amino acids. The V and J ends lost 6 bases and 0 bases, in that order; junction bases with no gene match: 8. Germline assignment: CDR1 MNHNS and CDR2 SASEGT. This chain's CDR3 is CASRGWGGYSYEQYF. The DNA for the CDR3 is TGTGCCAGCAGGGGTTGGGGGGGGTACTCCTACGAGCAGTACTTC.

The rearrangement joins TRBV9 to TRBJ1-2; no firm D call. V gave up 0 bases and J gave up 2 bases, with 17 bases separating them. Per the germline V gene, CDR1 is SGDLS and CDR2 is YYNGEE. There are 17 residues in the CDR3. CDR3 loop: CASSVGAALNENYGYTF. The CDR3 DNA sequence: TGTGCCAGCAGCGTAGGGGCAGCCCTAAACGAGAACTATGGCTACACCTTC.

The CDR3 sequence: CASSEEAGGNSYEQYF. CDR3 nucleotides: TGTGCCAGCAGTGAAGAAGCGGGGGGCAACTCCTACGAGCAGTACTTC. V and J are TRBV2 and TRBJ2-7; 9 bases fit TRBD2. Looked up from germline, CDR1 is SNHLY and CDR2 is FYNNEI. After removal of 1 base from V and 0 bases from J, the junction contained 4 bases not matched to a gene. The CDR3 spans 16 residues. The whole variable domain, filled in from reference TRBV2 and TRBJ2-7, reads EPEVTQTPSHQVTQMGQEVILRCVPISNHLYFYWYRQILGQKVEFLVSFYNNEISEKSEIFDDQFSVERPDGSNFTLKIRSTKLEDSAMYFCASSEEAGGNSYEQYFGPGTRLTVT.

This rearrangement joins TRBV7-9 to TRBJ2-7; 10 nucleotides agree with TRBD1. J was trimmed by 4 bases and V by 0 bases; bases with no gene match: 3. The CDR3 covers 15 residues. Per the germline V gene, CDR1 is SEHNR and CDR2 is FQNEAQ (reference sequence). The CDR3 DNA reads as TGTGCCAGCAGCTTAGCGGGACAGGGGTTGTACGAGCAGTACTTC. Translating gives CASSLAGQGLYEQYF.

This clone was observed a single time. The chain links TRBV12-5 to TRBJ2-3; 11 positions match TRBD2. The V gene end was trimmed by 7 bases and the J gene end by 2 bases; junction bases not matched to a gene: 8. There are 16 residues in the CDR3. CDR1 LGHNT and CDR2 FRNRAP come from the germline V gene. The CDR3 loop is CASDLGLADSTDTQYF. The CDR3 DNA reads TGTGCTAGTGACTTGGGACTAGCGGATTCCACAGATACGCAGTATTTT.

V usage is TRBV11-2 and J usage is TRBJ2-1, with TRBD2 matching over 11 bases. Germline trimming cut 4 bases from V and 4 bases from J; bases unmatched to any gene: 6. CDR1 is SGHAT and CDR2 is FQNNGV in the germline V gene. This CDR3 contains 16 residues. The CDR3 DNA reads TGTGCCAGCAGCTCCATCGGACTAGCGGGTTACAATGAGCAGTTCTTC. Translating gives CASSSIGLAGYNEQFF.

The gene calls are TRBV6-1 and TRBJ2-7; tentative D call: TRBD2 (6 bases). Deletions cut 0 bases from V and 7 bases from J, with 16 bases between. There are 15 residues in the CDR3. Germline V lookup: CDR1 MNHNS, CDR2 SASEGT. The CDR3, as DNA: TGTGCCAGCAGTGAAGCGGTGGAGGGCATCCTGGAGCAGTACTTC. This translates into CASSEAVEGILEQYF.

This chain links TRBV15 with TRBJ1-5; maybe TRBD1 (5 bases). V was clipped by 5 bases and J by 0 bases, with 17 bases between them. The CDR3 is made up of 17 amino acids. The germline V gene has CDR1 LNHNV and CDR2 YYDKDF (reference sequence). The CDR3 is CATSPHFGRDSNQPQHF. The DNA of the CDR3 is TGTGCCACCAGCCCACATTTTGGCAGGGATAGCAATCAGCCCCAGCATTTT.

The CDR3 protein is CASSGGTVNTEAFF. CDR3 in DNA: TGTGCCAGCAGCGGGGGGACAGTAAACACTGAAGCTTTCTTT. V usage is TRBV9 and J usage is TRBJ1-1, with TRBD1 matching over 7 bases. Per the germline V gene, CDR1 is SGDLS and CDR2 is YYNGEE. V lost 3 bases to trimming and J lost 2 bases; unmatched junction nucleotides: 4. The CDR3 has 14 amino acids.

The genes are TRBV9 and TRBJ2-1, with 8 bases that match TRBD2. The junction had 8 bases not matched to a gene; V was cut back by 4 bases and J by 2 bases. There are 16 residues in the CDR3. Germline CDR1 is SGDLS and CDR2 is YYNGEE. CDR3 in amino acids: CASSLGGGSTYNEQFF. CDR3 bases: TGTGCCAGCAGCCTCGGGGGGGGCTCTACCTACAATGAGCAGTTCTTC.

Of note for this clone: Because the CDR3 is missing its conserved closing phenylalanine or tryptophan, this is likely a read error. Because the CDR3's place on the DNA is in doubt, the DNA is left out and the CDR3 is given as listed by TCRdb. The gene calls are TRBV6-5 and TRBJ2-7; the table gives TRBD2 as D, unverified against the DNA. Germline loops: CDR1 MNHEY, CDR2 SVGAGI. The CDR3 extends over 10 residues, inclusive of both ends. CDR3 region: CAEGSRRGAL.

The chain joins TRBV30 to TRBJ1-6; D might be TRBD1 (5 bases). The CDR3 is 15 amino acids. Trimming pared 1 base from V and 15 bases from J, leaving 22 bases between. The germline V gene encodes CDR1 GTSNPN and CDR2 SVGIG (reference sequence). The CDR3: CAWSDLLRQGIILHF. The CDR3 DNA sequence: TGTGCCTGGAGTGATCTTCTTAGGCAGGGAATAATCCTCCACTTT.

The chain has TRBV9 and TRBJ1-1; TRBD1 agrees at 7 bases. The CDR3 extends over 16 amino acids. The V segment lost 3 bases and the J segment 0 bases; nucleotides outside the gene matches: 8. Germline CDR1 SGDLS, CDR2 YYNGEE. This CDR3 is CASSASGTAMNTEAFF. As DNA, the CDR3 is TGTGCCAGCAGCGCCTCAGGGACAGCGATGAACACTGAAGCTTTCTTT.

CDR3 nucleotides: TGTGCCAGCAGTGAACGGGGATCTGGGGCCAACGTCCTGACTTTC. Its translation: CASSERGSGANVLTF. The chain uses TRBV6-1 and TRBJ2-6; possibly TRBD2 for D (5 bases). There are 15 residues in the CDR3. The germline CDR1 and CDR2 sequences are MNHNS and SASEGT. Trimming took off 2 bases at V and 1 base at J, with 6 bases between the two ends.

The chain employs TRBV11-2 and TRBJ1-2; possible D gene TRBD1, 6 bases. Trimming left V 4 bases short and J 4 bases short, with 10 bases between. Per germline, CDR1 SGHAT and CDR2 FQNNGV. The CDR3 has 13 amino acids. This CDR3 reads CASSSGVPYGYTF. As DNA, the CDR3 is TGTGCCAGCAGCTCAGGGGTTCCCTATGGCTACACCTTC.

The genes are TRBV7-8 and TRBJ2-1; 9 bases align to TRBD1. V was pared by 0 bases and J by 8 bases, with 2 bases of the junction left unmatched. CDR1 SGHVS and CDR2 FQNEAQ come from the germline V gene. The CDR3 sequence is 14 residues long. The CDR3 sequence is CASSLARTGDEQFF. The CDR3 DNA is TGTGCCAGCAGCTTAGCGAGGACAGGGGATGAGCAGTTCTTC.

The chain has TRBV7-2 and TRBJ1-6; D remains ambiguous. CDR1 and CDR2 (germline): SGHTA, FQGNSA. CDR3 size: 15 residues. The germline V and J ends were trimmed by 1 base and 8 bases, with 12 bases remaining between them. The CDR3 DNA follows: TGTGCCAGCAGCTTAGAGGTGTCCGGGGATTCACCCCTCCACTTT. Translating gives CASSLEVSGDSPLHF.

The V gene is TRBV7-9, the J gene TRBJ1-1; D is undetermined. V shed 3 bases and J shed 4 bases, with 12 bases lying between them. The CDR3 covers 14 residues. Germline CDR1 is SEHNR and CDR2 is FQNEAQ (reference sequence). The DNA of the CDR3 is TGTGCCAGCAGCTTCTGGGCGATGGCCACTGAAGCTTTCTTT. It is translated as CASSFWAMATEAFF.

The chain joins TRBV11-2 to TRBJ1-4; 8 nucleotides align to TRBD1. CDR1 SGHAT and CDR2 FQNNGV come from the germline V gene. With 5 bases clipped from V and 7 bases from J, the junction kept 12 bases outside the gene matches. The CDR3 runs 16 residues. The CDR3 DNA sequence: TGTGCCAGCAGCCGGACTTGGGACAGGAAAACTGAAAAACTGTTTTTT. Amino acids: CASSRTWDRKTEKLFF.